Below, 27 T cell receptor beta chains from the same sample are listed, as sequenced in a study of T cell repertoires in cytomegalovirus infection. These TCRs' antigens remain unknown. TCRdb independently ran MiXCR on the reads; one entry per CDR3 protein. The table shows some 130,000 distinct CDR3 sequences, with roughly 32% occurring only once. The material sequenced was CD8+ T cells from cultured PBMCs, taken from culture after CMV antigen stimulation. The receptors shown here come from a human donor in good health (CMV status not recorded). Some clones in this sample may be carry-over from other donors' samples.

The V call is TRBV7-8, the J call TRBJ2-1, with a possible D match to TRBD2 (5 bases). Per germline, CDR1 SGHVS and CDR2 FQNEAQ. Trimming stripped 5 bases from V and 0 bases from J, with 14 bases between. This CDR3 comprises 16 residues. CDR3 sequence (DNA): TGTGCCAGCAGCCAACGTCGGGGAAGCTCCTACAATGAGCAGTTCTTC. Translated: CASSQRRGSSYNEQFF.

The V gene is TRBV2, the J gene TRBJ1-6; D is unresolved. CDR3 length: 15 amino acids. Germline-derived CDR1 and CDR2 are SNHLY and FYNNEI. V shed 2 bases and J shed 4 bases, with 9 bases lying between them. The CDR3 is CASSEPPGYNSPLHF. In DNA form, the CDR3 reads TGTGCCAGCAGTGAACCCCCAGGTTATAATTCACCCCTCCACTTT.

This clonotype was counted at least ten times. The genes are TRBV7-2 and TRBJ1-2, with a possible D match to TRBD1 (5 bases). This CDR3 region has 14 residues. CDR1 and CDR2 from the germline V gene are SGHTA and FQGNSA. Trimming left V 4 bases short and J 2 bases short, with 11 bases between. The CDR3 DNA is TGTGCCAGCAGCTCCAGGGAATGGAACTATGGCTACACCTTC. It is translated as CASSSREWNYGYTF.

The V and J genes are TRBV15 and TRBJ2-1, with D maybe TRBD1 (6 bases). Trimming pared 3 bases from V and 8 bases from J, leaving 11 bases between. Germline CDR1 and CDR2: LNHNV and YYDKDF (reference sequence). The CDR3 consists of 13 residues. The DNA for the CDR3 is TGTGCCACCAGCAGCACAGGGATCTATGAGCAGTTCTTC. It is translated as CATSSTGIYEQFF.

This clonotype was seen many times. This chain joins TRBV19 and TRBJ2-1, with 8 bases that match TRBD2. Germline trimming cut 3 bases from V and 8 bases from J; bases unmatched to any gene: 9. Germline V CDR1 and CDR2: LNHDA, SQIVND (reference sequence). CDR3 length equals 15 residues. The CDR3 DNA sequence: TGTGCCAGTAGTATCTACGGGGGGGGGCGGGATGAGCAGTTCTTC. Its translation: CASSIYGGGRDEQFF.

In this sample, this clonotype turned up a few times. This chain uses TRBV12-5 with TRBJ1-5; D unclear. V gave up 2 bases and J gave up 0 bases, with 5 bases separating them. CDR3 size: 14 residues. Germline lookup yields CDR1 LGHNT and CDR2 FRNRAP. The CDR3 DNA sequence: TGTGCTAGTGGTTTGTCGGGTAGCAATCAGCCCCAGCATTTT. Translation gives CASGLSGSNQPQHF.

Ten or more counts support this clonotype. The rearrangement links TRBV6-6 to TRBJ2-7; 8 bases align to TRBD1. Germline V gene sequence: CDR1 MNHNY, CDR2 SVGAGI (reference sequence). The CDR3 totals 16 residues. Trimming removed 7 bases from V and 0 bases from J; junction bases left unmatched: 11. This chain's CDR3 is CASMGQAFISSYEQYF. In DNA, the CDR3 is TGTGCCAGCATGGGACAGGCCTTTATCAGCTCCTACGAGCAGTACTTC.

This clonotype was observed at least ten times. The chain carries TRBV7-9 and TRBJ2-5; D possibly corresponds to TRBD2 (6 bases). Trimming removed 1 base at V and 2 bases at J, with 11 bases between. This CDR3 has 15 amino acids. Germline CDR1 is SEHNR and CDR2 is FQNEAQ (reference sequence). This CDR3 reads CASSLEGSGQETQYF. For the CDR3, the DNA is TGTGCCAGCAGCTTAGAAGGTAGCGGTCAAGAGACCCAGTACTTC.

V usage is TRBV7-9 and J usage is TRBJ2-3; 7 positions match TRBD2. Trimming took 1 base from V and 0 from J; bases not matched to a gene: 7. Germline assignment: CDR1 SEHNR and CDR2 FQNEAQ (reference sequence). The CDR3 has 17 residues. CDR3 DNA sequence: TGTGCCAGCAGCTTAGAGCCTAGCGGATCTAGCACAGATACGCAGTATTTT. It yields the protein CASSLEPSGSSTDTQYF.

The chain links TRBV7-2 to TRBJ1-6; possible D gene TRBD1, 6 bases. The CDR3 covers 13 residues. Looked up from germline, CDR1 is SGHTA and CDR2 is FQGNSA. Trimming took off 6 bases at V and 6 bases at J, with 9 bases between the two ends. Written as DNA, the CDR3 is TGTGCCAGCAGACAGGGAATTAATTCACCCCTCCACTTT. Protein product: CASRQGINSPLHF.

The rearrangement uses TRBV27 and TRBJ2-7, with TRBD1 matching 11 bases. This CDR3 is built from 15 residues. Trimming cost V 4 bases and J 2 bases; bases outside gene matches: 4. The germline gives CDR1 MNHEY, CDR2 SMNVEV (reference sequence). For the CDR3, the DNA is TGTGCCAGCAGTTCTGGGACAGGGGGACCCTACGAGCAGTACTTC. Translating gives CASSSGTGGPYEQYF.

This clonotype was counted at least ten times. The genes are TRBV12-3 or TRBV12-4 and TRBJ1-5; D is undetermined. The CDR3 has 13 residues. The germline V and J ends were trimmed by 6 bases and 3 bases, with 9 bases remaining between them. The CDR3 loop is CASSDTYNQPQHF. DNA of the CDR3: TGTGCCAGCAGCGACACCTACAATCAGCCCCAGCATTTT.

The CDR3 sequence is CASSPPGRTIETQYF. The CDR3, as DNA: TGTGCCAGCAGTCCTCCGGGACGGACTATCGAGACCCAGTACTTC. The genes are TRBV28 and TRBJ2-5; possible D gene TRBD2, 6 bases. V was pared by 5 bases and J by 5 bases, with 18 bases between. This CDR3 comprises 15 residues. Germline V gene data show CDR1 as MDHEN and CDR2 as SYDVKM.

This clonotype was picked up many times. The V and J genes are TRBV13 and TRBJ1-6; possibly TRBD1 for D (5 bases). Trimming left V 5 bases short and J 8 bases short, with 10 bases between. The CDR3 contains 13 residues. Germline lookup yields CDR1 PRHDT and CDR2 FYEKMQ (reference sequence). The CDR3 sequence: CASSPGPHSPLHF. CDR3 nucleotides: TGTGCCAGCAGCCCGGGACCCCATTCACCCCTCCACTTT.

The table lists this clonotype with a few counts. The chain uses TRBV12-3 or TRBV12-4 and TRBJ2-7, with no clear D. Trimming took off 5 bases at V and 3 bases at J, with 11 bases between the two ends. CDR3 length equals 13 residues. The CDR3 loop is CASSTDRVYEQYF. The CDR3 coding sequence is TGTGCCAGCAGTACCGACCGAGTCTACGAGCAGTACTTC.

The chain couples TRBV4-1 to TRBJ1-2, with D possibly TRBD1 on 6 matching bases. There are 15 residues in the CDR3. Germline V CDR1 and CDR2: MGHRA, YSYEKL. V lost 2 bases to trimming and J lost 3 bases, with 13 bases between them. CDR3 loop: CASSQPTKGDYGYTF. CDR3 nucleotides: TGCGCCAGCAGCCAACCCACTAAGGGGGACTATGGCTACACCTTC.

In this sample, this clonotype turned up once. V and J are TRBV19 and TRBJ2-1; 8 nucleotides match TRBD1. Germline trimming cut 7 bases from V and 9 bases from J; bases unmatched to any gene: 5. The CDR3 extends over 12 amino acids. Germline assignment: CDR1 LNHDA and CDR2 SQIVND (reference sequence). CDR3: CASTTGGTEQFF. CDR3 DNA sequence: TGTGCCAGTACCACAGGGGGGACTGAGCAGTTCTTC.

Ten or more counts support this clonotype. This sequence joins TRBV4-1 and TRBJ2-1; D call uncertain. In germline, CDR1 is MGHRA, CDR2 YSYEKL. The CDR3 length is 15 residues. V lost 1 base to trimming and J lost 2 bases, with 9 bases between them. The CDR3 DNA sequence: TGCGCCAGCAGCCAAGCGAGGCCCGCCTACAATGAGCAGTTCTTC. It translates to CASSQARPAYNEQFF.

This clonotype was observed many times. In nucleotides, the CDR3 is TGTGCCAGCAGCAAAACAGGGAATCAGCCCCAGCATTTT. It translates to CASSKTGNQPQHF. The J gene is TRBJ1-5, the V gene TRBV7-9, with D maybe TRBD1 (6 bases). Germline V CDR1 and CDR2: SEHNR, FQNEAQ (reference sequence). This CDR3 comprises 13 residues. V was shortened by 5 bases and J by 4 bases, with 9 bases between the two germline ends.

This clonotype was seen many times. The chain joins TRBV7-9 to TRBJ2-1, with D perhaps TRBD1 or TRBD2 (6 bases each). V was clipped by 7 bases and J by 10 bases, with 14 bases between them. The CDR3 is 12 amino acids. CDR1 and CDR2 (germline): SEHNR, FQNEAQ (reference sequence). The CDR3 DNA sequence: TGTGCCAGCAAGATGGGGGGCGAGGAGCAGTTCTTC. This gives the protein CASKMGGEEQFF.

This clonotype was detected a few times. This sequence joins TRBV7-8 and TRBJ1-1, with D tentatively TRBD1 (6 bases). Germline V gene sequence: CDR1 SGHVS, CDR2 FQNEAQ. Trimming shortened V by 4 bases and J by 3 bases, and 15 bases separated the two germline ends. The CDR3 sequence is 15 residues long. The CDR3 region has the DNA TGTGCCAGCAGCTGGACAGTCCGAGGAGACACTGAAGCTTTCTTT. Its protein is CASSWTVRGDTEAFF.

The sample holds a few counts of this clonotype. V usage is TRBV6-2 or TRBV6-3 and J usage is TRBJ2-5; no clear D. The CDR3 runs 13 residues. Germline CDR1 reads MNHEY; CDR2 reads SVGEGT. With 6 bases removed from V and 5 bases from J, the gap between germline ends came to 13 bases. CDR3: CASSWVRLETQYF. CDR3 in DNA: TGTGCCAGCAGCTGGGTCCGGTTGGAGACCCAGTACTTC.

The chain carries TRBV2 and TRBJ2-7; 10 positions agree with TRBD1. Losses at the gene ends were 2 bases for V and 5 bases for J; bases not matched to a gene: 9. The germline V gene has CDR1 SNHLY and CDR2 FYNNEI. CDR3 length equals 16 residues. The CDR3 nucleotides read TGTGCCAGCAGTGAAAGGGGGACAGGGGTGAGGAACGAGCAGTACTTC. This gives the protein CASSERGTGVRNEQYF.

This clonotype has only a few counts. The chain uses TRBV7-6 and TRBJ2-7; weak D call: TRBD1 (5 bases). CDR1 and CDR2 (germline): SGHVS, FNYEAQ. The CDR3 spans 15 residues. The V and J ends lost 5 bases and 1 base respectively, with 15 bases between them. CDR3 bases: TGTGCCAGCAGCACCTCAGGGAACCCTTCCTACGAGCAGTACTTC. As protein: CASSTSGNPSYEQYF.

The rearrangement uses TRBV12-3 or TRBV12-4 and TRBJ1-1; D unresolved. V lost 3 bases and J lost 7, with 15 bases in between. The CDR3 is 14 amino acids. CDR3 sequence reads: CASSFRAAANEAFF. The CDR3 DNA is TGTGCCAGCAGTTTTAGGGCGGCAGCCAATGAAGCTTTCTTT.

This clonotype was seen more than once but under ten times. The CDR3 sequence is CASSLVRSRNYGYTF. As DNA, the CDR3 is TGTGCCAGCAGCTTAGTAAGGTCGAGGAACTATGGCTACACCTTC. This chain connects TRBV7-2 to TRBJ1-2; D unclear. This CDR3 has 15 residues. V gave up 1 base and J gave up 2 bases, with 11 bases separating them. Germline-derived CDR1 and CDR2 are SGHTA and FQGNSA.

This clonotype has more than one count but fewer than ten. The V and J genes are TRBV3-1 and TRBJ2-3; D unclear. V gave up 5 bases and J gave up 1 base, with 13 bases separating them. The CDR3 loop spans 15 amino acids. Germline lookup yields CDR1 LGHDT and CDR2 YNNKEL (reference sequence). CDR3 region: CASSFDIFGTDTQYF. CDR3 sequence (DNA): TGTGCCAGCAGCTTCGACATCTTCGGCACAGATACGCAGTATTTT.